The following is a T cell receptor beta chain sequence with its context. Its specific antigen is unknown. No qualities accompany the bases; no much larger clone lies one base away. CDR1 and CDR2, per the germline V gene, are SGHRS and YFSETQ. From cysteine to phenylalanine, the CDR3 is 16 amino acids long. Only the CDR3 region is kept as DNA, spanning 48 bases read in frame from base 1. V lost 4 bases and J lost 8 bases, and the count of bases not matched to a germline gene is 17. The trial excluded patients who had a history of autoimmune disease or were on systemic immunosuppression. Peripheral blood for TCR sequencing was collected from all dose cohorts at baseline, on cycle 4 day 1, and on cycle 7 day 1. Samples were obtained from an open-label, multicenter, first-in-human phase I dose-escalation trial of ivuxolimab. Adults with locally advanced or metastatic melanoma, renal cell carcinoma, hepatocellular carcinoma or head and neck squamous cell carcinoma were enrolled in the trial. Before TCR sequencing, CD4+ and CD8+ T cells were separately sorted from peripheral blood.

Genomic DNA was extracted from sorted cells for sequencing of the TCRbeta CDR3 region. TCRbeta CDR3 regions were sequenced using the immunoSEQ Assay. TCRdb provides this immuneACCESS table in a form limited to in-frame rearrangements. Some clones are lacking; in checked studies, under half of them reflect an unresolved V gene, and why the rest are absent is not known. A total of approximately 120,000 clones appear in this sample, 80% to 95% of them only once. Together, the top ten hold 0.8% to 1% of the sample. This record comes from a study of OX40 agonist ivuxolimab in advanced cancers. At the level of the whole study: The costimulatory receptor OX40 (CD134) was targeted by ivuxolimab, a fully human IgG2 agonistic monoclonal antibody. Partial responses occurred in three dose-escalation patients: two with cutaneous melanoma and one with hepatocellular carcinoma. Peripheral TCRbeta sequencing aimed to test whether ivuxolimab altered TCR sequence diversity and caused clonal T-cell expansion. The paper reports the monotherapy dose-escalation portion (N of about 51 patients) of the phase I ivuxolimab trial. The dose-escalation cohort was about 87% male with a mean age of about 60 years, ranging from roughly 23 to 80. Prior anti-PD-1, anti-PD-L1 or anti-CTLA-4 therapy was permitted, and checkpoint inhibitors had been received by about 36% of dose-escalation patients. Intravenous ivuxolimab was administered to patients every 2 weeks at six dose levels: 0.01, 0.1, 0.3, 1.5, 3 and 10 mg/kg. Of the approximately 54 patients in dose escalation, 19 had hepatocellular carcinoma, some 15 had melanoma, 9 had renal cell carcinoma and 9 had head and neck cancer. Study-wide conclusions, independent of this receptor: In the 0.1-3.0 mg/kg groups, partial responders had among the lowest normalized peripheral clonal expansion, particularly in CD8+ T cells. Low levels of normalized T-cell clonal expansion were also seen in some patients who did not respond. After ivuxolimab, expanded clones were on average more numerous among CD8+ T cells than among CD4+ T cells. At doses from 0.1 to 3.0 mg/kg, clonal expansion was seen in both CD4+ and CD8+ blood T cells between baseline and week 6. The antigen specificity of the clonally expanded peripheral T cells was not determined.

This TCR derives from an adult with an advanced solid tumor such as melanoma, head and neck, liver or kidney cancer. Source: CD4+ or CD8+ T cells sorted from blood, taken in a trial of the OX40 agonist ivuxolimab. Recombination joined TRBV5-1 with TRBJ1-2, with TRBD1 identical over 7 junction bases. For the CDR3, the sequence is CASSPVGGQAGEGYTF. In nucleotides, the sequence is TGCGCCAGCAGCCCCGTCGGAGGACAGGCTGGCGAGGGCTACACCTTC.